Following are 10 T cell receptor beta chains from one sample sequenced in a study of OX40 agonist ivuxolimab in advanced cancers. Clones were sequenced by immunoSEQ multiplex PCR, and TCRdb holds only the in-frame ones, with some missing. Of about 83,000 clones listed, around nine tenths were seen once; the top ten hold 0.72%. Sequences were derived from CD4+ or CD8+ T cells sorted from blood, sampled in a trial of the OX40 agonist ivuxolimab. The receptors come from an adult with an advanced solid tumor such as melanoma, head and neck, liver or kidney cancer.

The chain employs TRBV7-2 and TRBJ1-1; 8 bases are a match to TRBD1. The CDR3 loop spans 14 amino acids. V lost 5 bases to trimming and J lost 4 bases; unmatched junction nucleotides: 6. Germline loops: CDR1 SGHTA, CDR2 FQGNSA. CDR3 region: CASSLNTGGTEAFF. The CDR3 DNA reads as TGTGCCAGCAGCCTTAACACAGGGGGCACTGAAGCTTTCTTT. Filled out from reference TRBV7-2 and TRBJ1-1, the complete variable domain reads GAGVSQSPSNKVTEKGKDVELRCDPISGHTALYWYRQSLGQGLEFLIYFQGNSAPDKSGLPSDRFSAERTGGSVSTLTIQRTQQEDSAVYLCASSLNTGGTEAFFGQGTRLTVV.

J is TRBJ1-2 and V is TRBV6-5; 7 bases match TRBD1. Trimming took 5 bases from V and 6 from J; bases not matched to a gene: 9. CDR3 length: 14 amino acids. The germline gives CDR1 MNHEY, CDR2 SVGAGI. The CDR3 protein is CASSPIDRADGYTF. CDR3 coding DNA: TGTGCCAGCAGTCCTATTGACAGGGCGGATGGCTACACCTTC.

The rearrangement joins TRBV11-3 to TRBJ2-3; D possibly matches TRBD1 or TRBD2 (6 bases each). There are 14 residues in the CDR3. Germline lookup yields CDR1 SGHNT and CDR2 YENEEA. Trimming removed 3 bases at V and 6 bases at J, with 13 bases between. The CDR3 coding sequence is TGTGCCAGCAGCTTTTCTAGGGGGGCGGATACGCAGTATTTT. Translation: CASSFSRGADTQYF.

The gene calls are TRBV6-4 and TRBJ2-3; 12 nucleotides line up with TRBD2. CDR1 is MRHNA and CDR2 is SNTAGT in the germline V gene. The CDR3 has 17 amino acids. V shed 0 bases, J shed 8 bases, and the junction held 9 bases outside the gene matches. The CDR3 coding sequence is TGTGCCAGCAGTGACTCCGCTAGCGGGGGGGCGATTTGTACGCAGTATTTT. It codes for CASSDSASGGAICTQYF.

The chain combines TRBV18 with TRBJ2-3; D might be TRBD1 or TRBD2, each matching 6 bases. Trimming left V 4 bases short and J 6 bases short, with 14 bases between. The CDR3 contains 14 residues. Germline-derived CDR1 and CDR2 are KGHSH and LQKENI. The CDR3 bases are TGTGCCAGCTCACAGAACATGGGGGGCGATACGCAGTATTTT. Its protein product is CASSQNMGGDTQYF. Combining the CDR3 with reference TRBV18 and TRBJ2-3 gives the whole variable domain NAGVMQNPRHLVRRRGQEARLRCSPMKGHSHVYWYRQLPEEGLKFMVYLQKENIIDESGMPKERFSAEFPKEGPSILRIQQVVRGDSAAYFCASSQNMGGDTQYFGPGTRLTVL.

This clone showed up many times. V gene TRBV4-3 combines with J gene TRBJ1-2, with 8 bases identical to TRBD1. The length of the CDR3 is 15 residues. Germline V gene sequence: CDR1 LGHNA, CDR2 YSLEER. Trimming removed 3 bases from V and 4 bases from J; junction bases left unmatched: 7. As DNA, the CDR3 is TGCGCCAGCAGCCAGGCGGGACAGGCCACCTATGGCTACACCTTC. It specifies CASSQAGQATYGYTF.

The chain is built from TRBV15 and TRBJ1-2, with D unresolved. Germline CDR1 and CDR2: LNHNV and YYDKDF (reference sequence). The CDR3 contains 12 residues. Trimming left V 8 bases short and J 4 bases short, with 11 bases between. The DNA of the CDR3 is TGTGCCACCTCCCGAGGAGGCTATGGCTACACCTTC. Translation: CATSRGGYGYTF.

The chain employs TRBV7-8 and TRBJ2-5; 7 bases map to TRBD2. The V gene's germline CDR1 is SGHVS and CDR2 FQNEAQ. V shed 0 bases, J shed 7 bases, and the junction held 5 bases outside the gene matches. The CDR3 is 14 amino acids. The CDR3 is CASSLAPREGTQYF. CDR3 DNA: TGTGCCAGCAGCTTAGCTCCCAGGGAGGGGACCCAGTACTTC.

The chain joins TRBV9 to TRBJ2-3, with a tentative D call TRBD1 (6 bases). Trimming left V 4 bases short and J 6 bases short, with 24 bases between. The V gene's germline CDR1 is SGDLS and CDR2 YYNGEE. CDR3 length equals 17 residues. The CDR3 loop reads CASSLYPDSSAIDTQYF. The CDR3 DNA follows: TGTGCCAGCAGCCTATATCCGGACAGCTCCGCCATTGATACGCAGTATTTT.

This clone has a single count. The chain recombines TRBV30 with TRBJ1-1, with a possible D match to TRBD1 (5 bases). Germline V CDR1 and CDR2: GTSNPN, SVGIG (reference sequence). The CDR3 loop spans 11 amino acids. Between the trimmed V and J ends, which lost 6 bases and 1 base, there was a span of 6 bases. The CDR3 DNA sequence: TGTGCCTGCGGACAGAACACTGAAGCTTTCTTT. Translated: CACGQNTEAFF.